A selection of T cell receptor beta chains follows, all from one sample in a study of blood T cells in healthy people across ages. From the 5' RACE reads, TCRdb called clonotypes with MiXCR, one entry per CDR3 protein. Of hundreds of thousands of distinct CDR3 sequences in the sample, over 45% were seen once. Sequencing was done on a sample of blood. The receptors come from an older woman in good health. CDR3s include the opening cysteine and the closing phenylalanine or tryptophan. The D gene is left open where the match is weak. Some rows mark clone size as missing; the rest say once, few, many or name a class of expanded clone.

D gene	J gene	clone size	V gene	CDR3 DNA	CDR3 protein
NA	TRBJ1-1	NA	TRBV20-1	TGCAGTGCCACTAGTGGTAGTAAGGGGAACACTGAAGCTTTCTTT	CSATSGSKGNTEAFF
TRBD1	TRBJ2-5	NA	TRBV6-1	TGTGCCAGCTTACCTTGGACAGGGCGGGGAGAGACCCAGTACTTC	CASLPWTGRGETQYF
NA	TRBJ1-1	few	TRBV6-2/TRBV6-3	TGTGCCAGCAGTTACTTTCGGGGAGACACTGAAGCTTTCTTT	CASSYFRGDTEAFF
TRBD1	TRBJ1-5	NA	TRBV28	TGTGCCAGCAGCCGTTCGACAGGGGCCCTTTACTTTAGCAATCAGCCCCAGCATTTT	CASSRSTGALYFSNQPQHF
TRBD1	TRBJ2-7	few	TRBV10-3	TGTGCCATCAACTCCGGGACAGGGACGACCGAGCAGTACTTC	CAINSGTGTTEQYF
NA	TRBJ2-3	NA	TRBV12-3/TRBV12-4	TGTGCCAGCACCCGGTTGTTTGAACCGGATACGCAGTATTTT	CASTRLFEPDTQYF
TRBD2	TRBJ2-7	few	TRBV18	TGTGCCAGCTCACCACCGGGACTAGCGGGAGTAGGCGAGCAGTACTTC	CASSPPGLAGVGEQYF
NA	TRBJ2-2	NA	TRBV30	TGTGCCTGGAGTGCCCCGGGCCCCGCTGGAACCGGGGAGCTGTTTTTT	CAWSAPGPAGTGELFF
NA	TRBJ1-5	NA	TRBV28	TGTGCCCACGAGGGCAGGGGCGTGCAGCCCCAGCATTTT	CAHEGRGVQPQHF
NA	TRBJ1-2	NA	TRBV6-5	TGTGCCAGCAGTTACGGGGGAGGCTATGGCTACACCTTC	CASSYGGGYGYTF
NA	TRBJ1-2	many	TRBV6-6	TGTGCCAGCAGCCTTACAGAGTCCGGCTACACCTTC	CASSLTESGYTF
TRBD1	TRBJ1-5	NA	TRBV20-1	TGCAGTGCTAGAGATGCGCAGGGGGGACATCAGCCCCAGCATTTT	CSARDAQGGHQPQHF
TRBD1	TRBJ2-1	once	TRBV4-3	TGCGCCAGCAGCCAAGATCCTTGGGGACAGGGGGTCTATGAGCAGTTCTTC	CASSQDPWGQGVYEQFF
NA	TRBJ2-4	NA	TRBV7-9	TGTGCCAGCAGCTTAGTAGGGGACAACGGGGAGCAGTACTTC	CASSLVGDNGEQYF
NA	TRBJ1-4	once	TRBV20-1	TGCAGTGCTAGAGGGGGTTCGAGGGGACATGAAAAACTGTTTTTT	CSARGGSRGHEKLFF
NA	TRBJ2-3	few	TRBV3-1	TGTGCCAGCAGCCACGCCTGGGGAGATGGTGATACGCAGTATTTT	CASSHAWGDGDTQYF
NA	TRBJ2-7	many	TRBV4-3	TGCGCCAGCAGCCAAGATGCTCGTCTAGGATCTGAAGAGCAGTACTTC	CASSQDARLGSEEQYF
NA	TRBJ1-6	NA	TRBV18	TGTGCCAGCTCACCTCCATCCACAGGAGTAAATTCACCCCTCCACTTT	CASSPPSTGVNSPLHF
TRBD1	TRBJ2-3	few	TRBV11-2	TGTGCCAGCAGCCAGACCCGGGGGACAGGATTCACAGATACGCAGTATTTT	CASSQTRGTGFTDTQYF
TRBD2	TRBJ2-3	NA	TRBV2	TGTGCCAGCAGTGAACTGGGAGGGGTCACAGATACGCAGTATTTT	CASSELGGVTDTQYF
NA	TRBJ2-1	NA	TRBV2	TGTGCCAGCAGTGAAGGTCTTAGCTCCTACAATGAGCAGTTCTTC	CASSEGLSSYNEQFF
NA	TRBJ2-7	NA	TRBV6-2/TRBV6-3	TGTGCCAGCAGTTACTCGGTGCGGATCCAGTACTTC	CASSYSVRIQYF
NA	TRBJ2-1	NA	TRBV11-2	TGTGCCAGCAGCTTCGGACGCGGCGGGGCCAGGAGCTCCTACAATGAGCAGTTCTTC	CASSFGRGGARSSYNEQFF
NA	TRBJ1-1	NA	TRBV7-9	TGTGCCAGCAGCGGGTGGGACCTTTCGAACACTGAAGCTTTCTTT	CASSGWDLSNTEAFF
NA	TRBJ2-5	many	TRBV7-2	TGTGCCAGCAGCTTAAGTAGGCAAGAGACCCAGTACTTC	CASSLSRQETQYF
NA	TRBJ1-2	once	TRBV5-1	TGCGCCAGCAGCTTGGCGGCTAGGGCCGGAGCCTATGGCTACACCTTC	CASSLAARAGAYGYTF
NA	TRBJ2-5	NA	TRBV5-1	TGCGCCAGCAGCCCACCGGATCAAGAGACCCAGTACTTC	CASSPPDQETQYF
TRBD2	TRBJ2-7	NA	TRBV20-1	TGCAGTGCTAGAGACGGCGGGGGGAGCCCCTACGAGCAGTACTTC	CSARDGGGSPYEQYF
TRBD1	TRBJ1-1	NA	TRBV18	TGTGCCAGCTCACCTCGACAGGGACCAGGGGTGAACACTGAAGCTTTCTTT	CASSPRQGPGVNTEAFF
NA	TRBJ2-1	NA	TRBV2	TGTGCCAGCACAGTACTCGACAATGGGCAGTTCTTC	CASTVLDNGQFF
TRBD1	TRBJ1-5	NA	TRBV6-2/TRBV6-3	TGTGCCAGCAGTCAACAGGGGGCCGATCAGCCCCAGCATTTT	CASSQQGADQPQHF
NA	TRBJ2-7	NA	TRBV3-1	TGTGCCAGCAGCCCCAGGGAGGCGGGACTCTTCTACGAGCAGTACTTC	CASSPREAGLFYEQYF
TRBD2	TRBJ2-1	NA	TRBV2	TGTGCCAGCAGTGACCCTAGCGGGAGCTCCTACAATGAGCAGTTCTTC	CASSDPSGSSYNEQFF
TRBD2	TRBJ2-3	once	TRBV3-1	TGTGCCAGCAGCCGGGGGACTACGCTTCGCCCAGATACGCAGTATTTT	CASSRGTTLRPDTQYF
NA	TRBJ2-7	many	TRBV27	TGTGCCAGCAGTCTGACGTGGAATAGCGAGCAGTACTTC	CASSLTWNSEQYF
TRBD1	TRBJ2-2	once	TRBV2	TGTGCCAGCAGTGAACAGGGGGCGACCGGGGAGCTGTTTTTT	CASSEQGATGELFF
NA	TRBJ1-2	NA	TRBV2	TGTGCCAGCAGTGAGCTACGCGGCTACACCTTC	CASSELRGYTF
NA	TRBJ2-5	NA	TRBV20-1	TGCAGTGCTAGGACGGAACCGTACCAAGAGACCCAGTACTTC	CSARTEPYQETQYF
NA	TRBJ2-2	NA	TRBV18	TGTGCCAGCTCACCGTCTGAGGGTACCGGGGAGCTGTTTTTT	CASSPSEGTGELFF
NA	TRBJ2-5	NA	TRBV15	TGTGCCACCAGCAGAGATCTTCCAGGGGCCGAGGAGACCCAGTACTTC	CATSRDLPGAEETQYF
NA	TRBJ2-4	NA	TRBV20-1	TGCAGTGCTAGCGAAGGGGGCAAAAACATTCAGTACTTC	CSASEGGKNIQYF
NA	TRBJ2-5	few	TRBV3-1	TGTGCCAGCAGCCAAGCCGGAGAGACCCAGTACTTC	CASSQAGETQYF
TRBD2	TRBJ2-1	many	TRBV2	TGTGCCAGCAGGAGCGGGAGTGGCTATGAGCAGTTCTTC	CASRSGSGYEQFF
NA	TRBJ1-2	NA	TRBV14	TGTGCCAGCAGCCCCCGGGACATCGGATATGGCTACACCTTC	CASSPRDIGYGYTF
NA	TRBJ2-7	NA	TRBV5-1	TGCGCCAGCAGGCGGGACACGGACTACGAGCAGTACTTC	CASRRDTDYEQYF
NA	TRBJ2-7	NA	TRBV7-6	TGTGCCAGCAGCCCAGGGGGCGGGGGGCTTACCTACGAGCAGTACTTC	CASSPGGGGLTYEQYF
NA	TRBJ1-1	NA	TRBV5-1	TGCGCCAGCAGCCGAACCACCCAGAACACTGAAGCTTTCTTT	CASSRTTQNTEAFF
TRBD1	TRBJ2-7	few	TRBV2	TGTGCCAGCAGTGTACAGGGGAACATCGCCTACGAGCAGTACTTC	CASSVQGNIAYEQYF
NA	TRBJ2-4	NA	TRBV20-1	TGCAGTGCTAGTCGGTGGGAGCAGTACTTC	CSASRWEQYF
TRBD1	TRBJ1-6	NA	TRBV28	TGTGCCAGCAGTGGACAGGCCTATAATTCACCCCTCCACTTT	CASSGQAYNSPLHF
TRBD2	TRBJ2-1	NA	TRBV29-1	TGCAGCGTGGCAGGGACTAGCGGAGAGACTTCATACGAGCAGTTCTTC	CSVAGTSGETSYEQFF
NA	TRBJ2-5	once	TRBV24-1	TGTGCCACCAGTGATTTGTCGGCCAGTATGGATGAGCAGTACTTC	CATSDLSASMDEQYF
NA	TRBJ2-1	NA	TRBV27	TGTGCCAGCAGTGTATCATATTTCAATGAGCAGTTCTTC	CASSVSYFNEQFF
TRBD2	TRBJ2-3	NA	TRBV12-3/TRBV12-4	TGTGCCAGCAGTTTCGGCCTAGCGGCGGGGGTAGATACGCAGTATTTT	CASSFGLAAGVDTQYF
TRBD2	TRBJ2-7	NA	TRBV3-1	TGTGCCAGCAGCCAAGGTGTGGGACTAGCCTACGAGCAGTACTTC	CASSQGVGLAYEQYF
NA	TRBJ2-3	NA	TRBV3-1	TGTGCCAGCAGCCAAGATAGACACCGAACAGATACGCAGTATTTT	CASSQDRHRTDTQYF
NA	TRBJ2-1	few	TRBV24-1	TGTGCCACCAGTGATTGGTCAGGGTTCAATGAGCAGTTCTTC	CATSDWSGFNEQFF
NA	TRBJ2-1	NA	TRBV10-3	TGTGCCATCAGTGGTGGCAGGGCCCTATACAATGAGCAGTTCTTC	CAISGGRALYNEQFF
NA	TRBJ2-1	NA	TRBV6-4	TGTGCCAGCAGTGTAATATCGGGTAGCGGCAATGAGCAGTTCTTC	CASSVISGSGNEQFF
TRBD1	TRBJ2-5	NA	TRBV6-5	TGTGCCAGCAGTCACGGACAGGGGGGATTAGAGACCCAGTACTTC	CASSHGQGGLETQYF